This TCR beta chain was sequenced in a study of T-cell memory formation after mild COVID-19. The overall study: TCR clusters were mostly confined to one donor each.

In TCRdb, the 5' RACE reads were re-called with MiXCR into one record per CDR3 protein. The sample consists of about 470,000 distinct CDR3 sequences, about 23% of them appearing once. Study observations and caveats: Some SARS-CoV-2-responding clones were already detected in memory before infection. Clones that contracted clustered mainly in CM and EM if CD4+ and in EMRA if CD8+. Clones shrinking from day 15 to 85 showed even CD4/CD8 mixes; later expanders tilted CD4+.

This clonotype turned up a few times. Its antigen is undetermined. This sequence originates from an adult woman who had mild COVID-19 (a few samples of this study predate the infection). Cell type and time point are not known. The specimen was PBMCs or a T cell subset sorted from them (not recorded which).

The DNA for the CDR3 is TGTGCCAGCAGTTCCGCCGGGACAGGGACTTACAATGAGCAGTTCTTC. Translating it yields CASSSAGTGTYNEQFF. The chain recombines TRBV12-3 or TRBV12-4 with TRBJ2-1; 9 bases are a match to TRBD1. Losses at the gene ends were 4 bases for V and 4 bases for J; bases not matched to a gene: 8. The CDR3 contains 16 residues.